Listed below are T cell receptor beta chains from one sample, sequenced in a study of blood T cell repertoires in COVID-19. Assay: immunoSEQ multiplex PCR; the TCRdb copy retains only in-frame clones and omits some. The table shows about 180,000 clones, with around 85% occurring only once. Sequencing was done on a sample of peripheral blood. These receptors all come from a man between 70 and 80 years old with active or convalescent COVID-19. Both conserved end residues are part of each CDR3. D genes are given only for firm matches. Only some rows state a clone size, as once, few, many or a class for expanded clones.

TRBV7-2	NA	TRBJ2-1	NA	CASSIKEGHEQFF	TGTGCCAGCAGCATAAAGGAGGGGCATGAGCAGTTCTTC
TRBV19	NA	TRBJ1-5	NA	CASSIGQGNQPQHF	TGTGCCAGTAGTATAGGACAGGGCAATCAGCCCCAGCATTTT
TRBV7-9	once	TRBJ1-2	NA	CASSPSWGHSYGYTF	TGTGCCAGCAGCCCAAGCTGGGGGCACAGCTATGGCTACACCTTC
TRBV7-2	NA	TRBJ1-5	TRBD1	CASSSPWGQSYQPQHF	TGTGCCAGCAGCTCCCCCTGGGGACAGAGCTATCAGCCCCAGCATTTT
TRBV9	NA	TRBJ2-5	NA	CASSTRPTPPETQYF	TGTGCCAGCAGCACTCGCCCCACCCCCCCGGAGACCCAGTACTTC
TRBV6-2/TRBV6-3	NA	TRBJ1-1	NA	CASSYLGGISLFGGAFF	TGTGCCAGCAGTTACCTCGGCGGAATATCTCTATTCGGTGGAGCTTTCTTT
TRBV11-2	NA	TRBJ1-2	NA	CASSLDSVYGYTF	TGTGCCAGCAGCTTAGATTCGGTTTATGGCTACACCTTC
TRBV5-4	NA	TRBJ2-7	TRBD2	CASSLFSLGSSGSKQYF	TGTGCCAGCAGTCTTTTTTCCCTGGGGTCTAGCGGGAGTAAGCAGTACTTC
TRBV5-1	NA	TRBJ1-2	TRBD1	CASSLLGGTGNYGYTF	TGCGCCAGCAGCCTCTTGGGCGGGACAGGGAACTATGGCTACACCTTC
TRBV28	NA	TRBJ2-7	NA	CASSAGVLKQYF	TGTGCCAGCAGTGCAGGGGTGCTGAAGCAGTACTTC
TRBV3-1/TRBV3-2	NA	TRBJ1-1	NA	CASSSGAFNTEAFF	TGTGCCAGCAGCTCTGGGGCTTTTAACACTGAAGCTTTCTTT
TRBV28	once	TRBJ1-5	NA	CASSLGGFGNQPQHF	TGTGCCAGCAGTTTAGGAGGGTTCGGCAATCAGCCCCAGCATTTT
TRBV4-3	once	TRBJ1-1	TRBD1	CASSQRTGGNTEAFF	TGCGCCAGCAGCCAGCGGACAGGGGGCAACACTGAAGCTTTCTTT
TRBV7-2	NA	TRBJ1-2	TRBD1	CASSLEGQGGGYTF	TGTGCCAGCAGCTTAGAGGGACAGGGTGGGGGCTACACCTTC
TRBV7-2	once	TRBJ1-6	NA	CASSFRNRAYNSPLHF	TGTGCCAGCAGCTTTAGGAACAGGGCCTATAATTCACCCCTCCACTTT
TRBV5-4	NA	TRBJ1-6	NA	CASSLERASPLHF	TGTGCCAGCAGCCTTGAGCGGGCGTCACCCCTCCACTTT
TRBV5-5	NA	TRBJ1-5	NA	CASSWRQVGNQPQHF	TGTGCCAGCAGCTGGCGACAGGTGGGGAATCAGCCCCAGCATTTT
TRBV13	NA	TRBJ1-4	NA	CASSSSEGFRDEKLFF	TGTGCCAGCAGCTCATCAGAGGGTTTTAGGGATGAAAAACTGTTTTTT
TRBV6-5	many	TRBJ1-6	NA	CASSPRDMAPLHF	TGTGCCAGCAGTCCCCGGGACATGGCACCCCTCCACTTT
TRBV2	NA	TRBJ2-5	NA	CASSPLAVGETQYF	TGTGCCAGCAGTCCCTTAGCGGTAGGGGAGACCCAGTACTTC
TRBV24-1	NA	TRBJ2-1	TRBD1	CATSLTGGSNEQFF	TGTGCCACCAGTTTGACAGGGGGCTCGAATGAGCAGTTCTTC
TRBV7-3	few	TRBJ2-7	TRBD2	CASSLNGGRAYEQYF	TGTGCCAGCAGCTTAAACGGCGGGAGGGCCTACGAGCAGTACTTC
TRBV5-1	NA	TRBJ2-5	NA	CASSLTTPYQETQYF	TGCGCCAGCAGCTTGACGACACCGTACCAAGAGACCCAGTACTTC
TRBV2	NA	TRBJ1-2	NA	CASRGGPNNYGYTF	TGTGCCAGCAGGGGGGGACCGAATAACTATGGCTACACCTTC
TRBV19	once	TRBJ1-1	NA	CASSISGYGETTEAFF	TGTGCCAGTAGTATATCAGGGTATGGTGAGACCACTGAAGCTTTCTTT
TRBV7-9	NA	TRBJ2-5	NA	CASSPIRGQETQYF	TGTGCCAGCAGCCCAATAAGGGGCCAAGAGACCCAGTACTTC
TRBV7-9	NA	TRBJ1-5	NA	CASSLQGNQPQHF	TGTGCCAGCAGCTTACAGGGAAATCAGCCCCAGCATTTT